This TCR beta chain was sequenced for a study of monozygotic twins with inflammatory bowel disease (dated by TCRdb to 2018 to 2020). Describing the broader study: The complete study included roughly 30 monozygotic twin pairs: 19 IBD-discordant Danish pairs and nine German pairs, of which four were IBD-concordant and five were IBD-discordant. Within discordant pairs, disease-associated traits were sought mainly by comparing IBD patients with their genetically identical healthy co-twins. Each individual had, on average, about 151 000 unique TCRalpha sequences and 181 000 unique TCRbeta sequences available for analysis. Study-wide conclusions, independent of this receptor: No single strong signal or clonotype linked to IBD turned up in the results, so the idea that one exists was not supported. Differing immunosuppressive treatments among patients may have added background noise and inter-individual variability to the repertoires. Compared with healthy twins, IBD patients had fewer clonotypes in common with other individuals, a difference most pronounced in patients showing signs of disease activity. IBD patients had lower TCRbeta repertoire diversity, measured by the inverse Simpson index, than their healthy co-twins. Concordant and discordant twins showed no difference in repertoire similarity, possibly because of limited statistical power. The analysis was unable to tell different T cell subtypes apart.

On this clonotype itself: There is no known antigen for this receptor.

An approximately 2.5 ml peripheral blood sample was drawn into PAXgene tubes per donor and stored at -80°C. Without any T cell sorting, total RNA was extracted from whole blood using the PAXgene blood miRNA kit on an automated QIAcube. Deep TCRalpha and TCRbeta repertoire profiling with unique molecular barcoding was performed on peripheral blood of monozygotic twin pairs concordant or discordant for inflammatory bowel disease. For every twin pair, smoking habits were documented, and each individual was categorised as a current, former or never smoker. From the cysteine through the phenylalanine, the CDR3 covers 14 amino acids. DNA is not on record. CDR1 and CDR2 are drawn from the germline V gene: SGHRS, YFSETQ. The receptor library was made with 5' RACE. For each TCR library, 3,000 to 4,000 ng of total RNA was used. For each sample, cDNA synthesis with SMARTScribe reverse transcriptase was split into eight separate reactions. During cDNA synthesis, unique molecular identifiers containing a 6-nucleotide sample barcode were introduced by template switching. Two nested PCRs of around 16 and 10 cycles amplified the TCRalpha and TCRbeta cDNA, and bead purification followed each PCR. Before amplification, the cDNA was treated with uracil DNA-glycosylase and purified using the QIAquick PCR purification kit. In the second PCR, Illumina TruSeq-compatible adapters and sample-specific barcodes were added. Library quality and concentration were checked on TapeStation and Qubit, and libraries were pooled at 5 to 6.5 ng each. Sequencing of the pooled libraries was done on an Illumina HiSeq2500 single-index Rapid Run using custom sequencing primers and 2 x 100 bp reads. Per the authors' processing: UMI-based consensus assembly with MiGEC version 1.2.6 was used to correct PCR and sequencing errors. MiXCR version 2.1.1 was used for V(D)J alignment, clonotype assembly and CDR3 extraction. To normalise gene usage, clonotype sharing and MAIT/NKT TCR abundance, the analysis used the top 1000, 10 000 and 20 000 clonotypes per sample. Diversity was computed as the inverse Simpson index with the vegan R package after downsampling to 27 000 UMIs. Paired Mann-Whitney U tests were applied to discordant twin pairs, with Benjamini-Hochberg correction for multiple testing. Based on TCRdb reprocessing of the reads, there is one entry per CDR3 protein sequence, and DNA is missing. The V and J calls follow TCRdb's processing rather than the paper's. This sample's table carries 150,000 to 200,000 distinct CDR3 sequences. The ten largest clones add up to more than 2.5% of the sample.

The chain is made from TRBV5-1 and TRBJ2-7. Sequencing input: blood. This sequence was found in a human donor with ulcerative colitis or Crohn's disease, or a healthy co-twin of an affected twin (not recorded which). The CDR3 amino acid sequence is: CASSLDQGVYEQYF.